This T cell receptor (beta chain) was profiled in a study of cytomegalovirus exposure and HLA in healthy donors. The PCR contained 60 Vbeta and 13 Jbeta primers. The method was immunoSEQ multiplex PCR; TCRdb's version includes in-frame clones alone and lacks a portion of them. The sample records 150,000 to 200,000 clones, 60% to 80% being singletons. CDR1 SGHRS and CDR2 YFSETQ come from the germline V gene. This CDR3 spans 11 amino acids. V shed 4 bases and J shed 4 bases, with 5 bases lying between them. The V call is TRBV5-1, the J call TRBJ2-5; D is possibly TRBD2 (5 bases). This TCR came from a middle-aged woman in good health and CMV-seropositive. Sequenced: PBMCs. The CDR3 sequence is CASSEGETQYF. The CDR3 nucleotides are TGCGCCAGCAGCGAGGGAGAGACCCAGTACTTC.